These 30 T cell receptor beta chains originate from one sample sequenced in a study of blood T cells in healthy people across ages. A J-beta primer mix and a sample-barcoded 5' primer were used in a second PCR of roughly 6 to 12 cycles. TCRdb re-called the 5' RACE reads with MiXCR, one entry per CDR3 protein. This table holds some 900,000 distinct CDR3 sequences, 25% to 35% found once. Source material: blood. The receptor source for this set is an elderly woman in good health.

This clonotype was observed once. A much larger clone is a single base away; this may be a read error. The chain links TRBV6-5 to TRBJ2-7; possibly TRBD1 or TRBD2 for D (5 bases each). The CDR3 extends over 15 amino acids. Looked up from germline, CDR1 is MNHEY and CDR2 is SVGAGI. CDR3 sequence (DNA): TGTGTCAGCAGTCAACCGGGACGCCCAATGCACGAGCAGTACTTC. Its protein is CVSSQPGRPMHEQYF.

Worth noting for this clonotype: Germline and junction disagree at one end, which may indicate a read error. This chain uses TRBV7-2 with TRBJ1-1; D unclear. The CDR3 contains 13 residues. Germline assignment: CDR1 SGHTA and CDR2 FQGNSA. The CDR3 DNA reads TGTGCCCGCAGCTTCCCGGGCAACACTGAAGCTTTCTTT. This sequence encodes CARSFPGNTEAFF.

The table lists this clonotype with many counts. V and J are TRBV4-3 and TRBJ2-1; the match to TRBD2 covers 8 bases. From germline, CDR1 is LGHNA and CDR2 YSLEER. J gave up 6 bases and V 0 bases, and 7 bases lay outside the gene matches. CDR3 length: 16 amino acids. DNA of the CDR3: TGCGCCAGCAGCCAAGATGGACGGGGGGGCTTCAATGAGCAGTTCTTC. This encodes CASSQDGRGGFNEQFF.

The chain couples TRBV7-9 to TRBJ2-2; possibly TRBD1 for D (6 bases). V was pared by 2 bases and J by 1 base, with 14 bases between. CDR1 and CDR2 (germline): SEHNR, FQNEAQ (reference sequence). The CDR3 sequence is 17 residues long. CDR3 DNA sequence: TGTGCCAGCAGCTTACAGGGGACCCCTAAGAACACCGGGGAGCTGTTTTTT. This gives the protein CASSLQGTPKNTGELFF.

This clonotype was recorded at least ten times. The chain combines TRBV11-2 with TRBJ2-5; 7 nucleotides align to TRBD2. With V trimmed by 2 bases and J by 0 bases, 6 bases remained unmatched. Looked up from germline, CDR1 is SGHAT and CDR2 is FQNNGV. The CDR3 is 16 residues long. The CDR3 DNA reads TGTGCCAGCAGCTTATTCAGCGGGAAGTACCAAGAGACCCAGTACTTC. Encoded protein: CASSLFSGKYQETQYF.

The CDR3 spells CASSPRLAGWAEQYF. Written as DNA, the CDR3 is TGTGCCAGTAGTCCTCGACTAGCGGGGTGGGCTGAGCAGTACTTC. The rearrangement uses TRBV19 and TRBJ2-5; 11 bases are a match to TRBD2. Losses at the gene ends were 5 bases for V and 11 bases for J; bases not matched to a gene: 13. Germline V gene sequence: CDR1 LNHDA, CDR2 SQIVND (reference sequence). The CDR3 covers 15 residues.

Only a few counts were recorded for this clonotype. The chain joins TRBV7-2 to TRBJ2-2; TRBD1 or TRBD2 may be the D gene (5 bases each). Trimming removed 5 bases at V and 3 bases at J, with 19 bases between. The CDR3 spans 17 residues. The germline CDR1 and CDR2 sequences are SGHTA and FQGNSA. The CDR3 region is CASSPSRGPWDTGELFF. CDR3 sequence (DNA): TGTGCCAGCAGCCCCTCCCGGGGACCTTGGGACACCGGGGAGCTGTTTTTT.

This chain joins TRBV12-3 or TRBV12-4 and TRBJ1-4; no firm D call. V gave up 7 bases and J gave up 0 bases, with 9 bases separating them. This CDR3 region has 14 residues. The CDR3 spells CASKKSSTNEKLFF. In nucleotides, the CDR3 is TGTGCCAGCAAAAAAAGCTCAACTAATGAAAAACTGTTTTTT.

Regarding this clonotype: This sequence may be a read error, since a much larger clone differs from it by one base. No conserved phenylalanine or tryptophan is present at the end of the CDR3, so a read error is the likely explanation. The chain combines TRBV5-1 with TRBJ1-2; D call uncertain. Germline V gives CDR1 SGHRS, CDR2 YFSETQ. The CDR3 sequence is 16 residues long. The ends were cut back, 0 bases at V and 2 bases at J, with 14 bases in the middle. CDR3 residues: CASSLAGGRGNYGYTC. The CDR3 nucleotides read TGCGCCAGCAGCTTGGCCGGAGGCCGAGGCAACTATGGCTACACCTGC.

This clonotype has at least ten counts. The rearrangement joins TRBV7-2 to TRBJ2-2; D is ambiguous. Germline-derived CDR1 and CDR2 are SGHTA and FQGNSA. The CDR3 loop spans 11 amino acids. The V end was cut by 5 bases, the J end by 6 bases, with 4 bases between. CDR3 region: CASSPAGELFF. As DNA, the CDR3 is TGTGCCAGCAGCCCAGCCGGGGAGCTGTTTTTT.

This clonotype was seen ten or more times. The rearrangement joins TRBV11-2 to TRBJ2-1; D uncertain. Germline V gene lookup returns CDR1 SGHAT and CDR2 FQNNGV. V dropped 0 bases and J dropped 6 bases, with 15 bases sitting between them. This CDR3 is 16 amino acids long. CDR3 bases: TGTGCCAGCAGCTTAGAAAGAAGTGGAAGGACCAATGAGCAGTTCTTC. This encodes CASSLERSGRTNEQFF.

This clonotype was counted at least ten times. This chain links TRBV11-3 with TRBJ2-1, with D tentatively TRBD1 (6 bases). The germline CDR1 and CDR2 sequences are SGHNT and YENEEA. CDR3 length equals 15 residues. Trimming removed 5 bases at V and 4 bases at J, with 15 bases between. The DNA of the CDR3 is TGTGCCAGCAGCCGAGGACAGAGTTTTTACAATGAGCAGTTCTTC. Amino acid sequence: CASSRGQSFYNEQFF.

Here the CDR3 DNA reads TGTGCCACCAGCAGACCCAACAATGAGCAGTACTTC. This codes for CATSRPNNEQYF. The chain recombines TRBV15 with TRBJ2-4; unclear D gene. This CDR3 spans 12 amino acids. Germline V gene sequence: CDR1 LNHNV, CDR2 YYDKDF (reference sequence). Deletions cut 2 bases from V and 13 bases from J, with 12 bases between.

The chain uses TRBV29-1 and TRBJ2-3, with a tentative D call TRBD2 (7 bases). This CDR3 is built from 16 residues. Germline V lookup: CDR1 SQVTM, CDR2 ANQGSEA. V was trimmed by 6 bases and J by 2 bases, leaving 21 bases between them. The chain's CDR3 is CSVDGGASGNTDTQYF. CDR3 in DNA: TGCAGCGTCGATGGGGGGGCAAGCGGGAACACAGATACGCAGTATTTT.

A few counts support this clonotype. The V call is TRBV7-9, the J call TRBJ2-5; the D call may be TRBD1 or TRBD2 (5 bases each). CDR1 and CDR2 (germline): SEHNR, FQNEAQ (reference sequence). The ends were cut back, 3 bases at V and 1 base at J, with 15 bases in the middle. The length of the CDR3 is 16 residues. In DNA, the CDR3 is TGTGCCAGCAGCTTTCAGGGAACGGGAAGCCAAGAGACCCAGTACTTC. It is translated as CASSFQGTGSQETQYF.

Note on this clonotype: Possible read error: a much larger clone is one base away. This chain uses TRBV20-1 with TRBJ2-3; no reliable D call. CDR3 length: 11 amino acids. CDR1 and CDR2 (germline): DFQATT, SNEGSKA (reference sequence). The CDR3 region is CRASLGKLEYF. CDR3 sequence (DNA): TGCAGGGCTAGTCTTGGAAAGTTAGAGTATTTT.

Worth noting for this clonotype: One base away lies a much larger clone, so this may be a sequencing read error. This rearrangement joins TRBV25-1 to TRBJ2-3, with TRBD2 matching 11 bases. This CDR3 comprises 14 residues. V lost 3 bases and J lost 7; bases outside the gene matches: 3. Looked up from germline, CDR1 is MGHDK and CDR2 is SYGVNS. The CDR3 reads CASSDSGGVYTQYF. CDR3 coding DNA: TGTGCCAGCAGTGATAGCGGGGGGGTATATACGCAGTATTTT.

As concerns this clonotype: Since a much larger clone is just one base distant, this may be a read error. The genes are TRBV10-3 and TRBJ1-2, with no clear D. The CDR3 is made up of 12 amino acids. Germline V lookup: CDR1 ENHRY, CDR2 SYGVKD. The chain's CDR3 is CAISEAEYDYTF. For the CDR3, the DNA is TGTGCCATCAGTGAAGCGGAGTATGACTACACCTTC.

About this clonotype: One junction end disagrees with the germline gene, perhaps due to a read error. The chain employs TRBV4-3 and TRBJ2-5; the match to TRBD2 covers 12 bases. From germline, CDR1 is LGHNA and CDR2 YSLEER. There are 16 residues in the CDR3. The CDR3 spells CASSQASGGAWETLYF. For the CDR3, the DNA is TGCGCCAGCAGCCAGGCTAGCGGGGGGGCGTGGGAGACCCTGTACTTC.

CDR3 amino acids: CASSQKRGPGTDTQYF. CDR3 bases: TGTGCCAGCAGCCAAAAGCGAGGGCCAGGAACAGATACGCAGTATTTT. The chain has TRBV3-1 and TRBJ2-3; D perhaps matches TRBD2 (5 bases). CDR1 is LGHDT, CDR2 YNNKEL, per germline (reference sequence). V gave up 2 bases and J gave up 3 bases, with 15 bases separating them. The CDR3 is made up of 16 amino acids.

The genes are TRBV7-2 and TRBJ1-2; D is undetermined. The V and J ends lost 4 bases and 3 bases respectively, with 9 bases between them. The CDR3 runs 13 residues. Per the germline V gene, CDR1 is SGHTA and CDR2 is FQGNSA. The CDR3 nucleotides are TGTGCCAGCAGCTCCGTTACTGACTATGGCTACACCTTC. Translation gives CASSSVTDYGYTF.

This clonotype appeared many times. This rearrangement joins TRBV20-1 to TRBJ1-2; D is unresolved. Germline values: CDR1 DFQATT, CDR2 SNEGSKA (reference sequence). The CDR3 has 14 residues. V lost 3 bases to trimming and J lost 6 bases, with 17 bases between them. CDR3 residues: CSARITGRVDGYTF. The CDR3 nucleotides read TGCAGTGCTAGGATCACCGGGAGGGTAGATGGCTACACCTTC.

This clonotype was observed at least ten times. The rearrangement links TRBV4-2 to TRBJ2-7; 8 positions match TRBD2. Germline CDR1 LGHNA, CDR2 YNFKEQ. V was pared by 0 bases and J by 6 bases, with 10 bases of the junction left unmatched. The CDR3 covers 16 residues. CDR3 DNA sequence: TGTGCCAGCAGCCAAGATATAGCGGGGTCACCCTGCGAGCAGTACTTC. Protein product: CASSQDIAGSPCEQYF.

To note about this clonotype: This may come from a read error, since a much larger clone is one base off. V is TRBV9 and J is TRBJ2-1; TRBD2 agrees at 10 bases. Germline assignment: CDR1 SGDLS and CDR2 YYNGEE. The CDR3 is 14 residues long. The CDR3 sequence: CTSSATSGYNEQFF. The CDR3 DNA follows: TGTACCAGCAGCGCGACTAGCGGGTACAATGAGCAGTTCTTC.

The J gene is TRBJ1-1, the V gene TRBV6-5; possibly TRBD1 for D (5 bases). The CDR3 runs 15 residues. Per germline, CDR1 MNHEY and CDR2 SVGAGI. The V end lost 5 bases, the J end lost 2 bases, and 15 bases lay between the germline ends. The CDR3 DNA sequence: TGTGCCAGCAGTACACCCGCAGGGCCTAACACTGAAGCTTTCTTT. Encoded protein: CASSTPAGPNTEAFF.

V usage is TRBV7-2 and J usage is TRBJ1-1, with 11 bases lining up with TRBD1. Germline V gene data show CDR1 as SGHTA and CDR2 as FQGNSA. The CDR3 has 13 amino acids. V dropped 6 bases and J dropped 4; count of bases not matched to a gene: 1. The CDR3 spells CASRDRGLTEAFF. In DNA form, the CDR3 reads TGTGCCAGCAGGGACAGGGGGCTCACTGAAGCTTTCTTT.

This clonotype was found many times. This chain connects TRBV2 to TRBJ1-5; no clear D. This CDR3 is 13 amino acids long. Germline CDR1 and CDR2: SNHLY and FYNNEI. Trimming pared 4 bases from V and 5 bases from J, leaving 9 bases between. CDR3: CASSGQRHQPQHF. In DNA, the CDR3 is TGTGCCAGCAGTGGGCAACGGCATCAGCCCCAGCATTTT.

This clonotype was counted many times. The rearrangement links TRBV27 to TRBJ2-5; 7 nucleotides line up with TRBD2. The length of the CDR3 is 15 residues. Losses at the gene ends were 6 bases for V and 2 bases for J; bases not matched to a gene: 9. CDR1 MNHEY and CDR2 SMNVEV come from the germline V gene (reference sequence). The CDR3 nucleotides are TGTGCCAGCAGACCATCTAACGGGGGGCAAGAGACCCAGTACTTC. It codes for CASRPSNGGQETQYF.

J is TRBJ2-1 and V is TRBV2, with D perhaps TRBD1 (5 bases). Trimming removed 6 bases at V and 7 bases at J, with 22 bases between. The CDR3 runs 16 residues. Germline lookup yields CDR1 SNHLY and CDR2 FYNNEI. The CDR3 loop is CASRDQTDWAKNEQFF. The CDR3 DNA reads as TGTGCCAGCAGAGATCAGACAGATTGGGCCAAAAATGAGCAGTTCTTC. Full variable domain (remainder filled in from reference TRBV2 and TRBJ2-1): EPEVTQTPSHQVTQMGQEVILRCVPISNHLYFYWYRQILGQKVEFLVSFYNNEISEKSEIFDDQFSVERPDGSNFTLKIRSTKLEDSAMYFCASRDQTDWAKNEQFFGPGTRLTVL.

In regard to this clonotype: Being one base from a much bigger clone, this may be a read error. The chain links TRBV10-1 to TRBJ2-3, with D possibly matching TRBD2 (5 bases). The germline V gene encodes CDR1 WNHNN and CDR2 SYGVQD (reference sequence). The CDR3 totals 14 residues. Trimming removed 2 bases from V and 4 bases from J, with 10 bases in between. CDR3 sequence: CASSERGFADTQYF. CDR3 nucleotides: TGCGCCAGCAGTGAGCGGGGATTCGCAGATACGCAGTATTTT.